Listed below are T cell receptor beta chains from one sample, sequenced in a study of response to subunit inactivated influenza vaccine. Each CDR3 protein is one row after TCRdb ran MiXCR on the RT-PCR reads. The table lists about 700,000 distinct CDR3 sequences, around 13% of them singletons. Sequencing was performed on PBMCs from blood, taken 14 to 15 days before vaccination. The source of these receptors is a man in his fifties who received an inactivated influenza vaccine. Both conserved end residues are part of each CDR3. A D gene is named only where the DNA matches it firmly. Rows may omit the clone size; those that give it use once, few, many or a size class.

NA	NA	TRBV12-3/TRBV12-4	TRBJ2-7	CASSLGLLEQYF	TGTGCCAGCAGTTTGGGCCTCCTCGAGCAGTACTTC
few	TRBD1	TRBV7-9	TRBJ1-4	CASSSGRQGNEKLFF	TGTGCCAGCAGCTCGGGCCGACAGGGGAATGAAAAACTGTTTTTT
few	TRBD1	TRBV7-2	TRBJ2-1	CASSPGTGFSGNEQFF	TGTGCCAGCAGCCCGGGGACAGGGTTTTCAGGCAATGAGCAGTTCTTC
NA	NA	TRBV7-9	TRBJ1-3	CASSKDRGPINTIYF	TGTGCCAGCAGCAAGGACAGAGGCCCGATAAACACCATATATTTT
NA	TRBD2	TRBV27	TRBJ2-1	CASSLWRGRKTYNEQFF	TGTGCCAGCAGTTTATGGCGCGGGAGGAAGACCTACAATGAGCAGTTCTTC
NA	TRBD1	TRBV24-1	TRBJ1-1	CATSQGVDTEAFF	TGTGCCACCAGCCAGGGGGTTGACACTGAAGCTTTCTTT
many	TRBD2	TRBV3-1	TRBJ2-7	CASSQGTSRSYEQYF	TGTGCCAGCAGCCAAGGGACTAGCCGCTCCTACGAGCAGTACTTC
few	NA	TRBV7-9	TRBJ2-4	CASSLDVVINIQYF	TGTGCCAGCAGCTTAGACGTTGTGATAAACATTCAGTACTTC
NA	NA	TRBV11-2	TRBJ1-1	CASSLVPPLYRVDRGAEAFF	TGTGCCAGCAGCTTAGTCCCCCCCCTCTACAGGGTAGATCGCGGCGCTGAAGCTTTCTTT
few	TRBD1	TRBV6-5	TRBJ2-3	CASSYYRTGGTDTQYF	TGTGCCAGCAGTTACTATCGGACAGGGGGCACAGATACGCAGTATTTT
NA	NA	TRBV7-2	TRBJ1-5	CASAGFEHQPQHF	TGTGCCAGCGCGGGGTTCGAGCATCAGCCCCAGCATTTT
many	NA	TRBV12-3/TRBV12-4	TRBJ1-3	CASSYRATLYGNTIYF	TGTGCCAGCAGCTATAGGGCCACCTTGTATGGAAACACCATATATTTT
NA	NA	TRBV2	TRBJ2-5	CASSSQGLETQYF	TGTGCCAGCAGTTCTCAGGGGTTGGAGACCCAGTACTTC
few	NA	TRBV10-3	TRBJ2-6	CAISESDGTTRTGANVLTF	TGTGCCATCAGTGAGTCGGACGGGACAACCCGGACTGGGGCCAACGTCCTGACTTTC
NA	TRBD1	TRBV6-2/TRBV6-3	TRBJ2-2	CASSSWGQGGVGELFF	TGTGCCAGCAGTTCCTGGGGACAGGGGGGCGTCGGGGAGCTGTTTTTT
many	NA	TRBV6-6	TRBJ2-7	CASRDPDRYEQYF	TGTGCCAGCAGAGACCCTGACCGTTACGAGCAGTACTTC